This T cell receptor (beta chain) was recovered during a study of cytomegalovirus exposure and HLA in healthy donors. The assay was immunoSEQ multiplex PCR, and TCRdb's table has in-frame clones only and misses some. The sample carries 120,000 to 150,000 clones, roughly 87% recorded once. Regarding this clone: The target antigen is unknown.

The donors were in the roughly 110-subject validation cohort; that cohort was separate from the roughly 700-subject first cohort. General observations from the study: There were fewer than 200 TCR beta chains listed as cytomegalovirus-associated. In vitro data verified a few CMV-associated chains as specific for CMV antigens. TCR sequences were mostly rare, though some public TCRs occurred in many donors.

The sequenced material came from PBMCs. The TCR originated in a man between 18 and 29 years old in good health and CMV-seropositive.

This CDR3 reads CASSRGQGFDEQYF. The CDR3 DNA sequence: TGTGCCAGTAGTAGGGGACAGGGTTTCGACGAGCAGTACTTC. The rearrangement joins TRBV19 to TRBJ2-7; 9 positions match TRBD1. CDR1 LNHDA and CDR2 SQIVND come from the germline V gene (reference sequence). This CDR3 comprises 14 residues. The V segment lost 4 bases and the J segment 5 bases; nucleotides outside the gene matches: 6.